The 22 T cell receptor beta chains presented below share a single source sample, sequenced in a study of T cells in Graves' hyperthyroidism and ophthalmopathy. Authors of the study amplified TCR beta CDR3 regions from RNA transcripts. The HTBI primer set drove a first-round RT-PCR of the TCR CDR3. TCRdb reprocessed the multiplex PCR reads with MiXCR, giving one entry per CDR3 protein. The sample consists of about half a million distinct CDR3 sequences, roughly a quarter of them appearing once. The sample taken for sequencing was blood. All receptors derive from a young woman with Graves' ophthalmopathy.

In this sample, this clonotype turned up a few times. In DNA form, the CDR3 reads TGTGCCAGCAGTGGCAGGGAATCGTCTGAAGCTTTCTTT. Its translation is CASSGRESSEAFF. The rearrangement uses TRBV6-1 and TRBJ1-1; D may be TRBD1 (5 bases). Between the trimmed V and J ends, which lost 4 bases and 6 bases, there was a span of 12 bases. The CDR3 is made up of 13 amino acids. Germline assignment: CDR1 MNHNS and CDR2 SASEGT.

The CDR3 coding sequence is TGTGCCAGCAGTGCCAAGGTGGGGATGGGCAATCAGCCCCAGCATTTT. This sequence encodes CASSAKVGMGNQPQHF. The chain is built from TRBV28 and TRBJ1-5; no firm D call. The CDR3 is made up of 16 amino acids. Trimming took off 5 bases at V and 2 bases at J, with 16 bases between the two ends. CDR1 and CDR2 (germline): MDHEN, SYDVKM.

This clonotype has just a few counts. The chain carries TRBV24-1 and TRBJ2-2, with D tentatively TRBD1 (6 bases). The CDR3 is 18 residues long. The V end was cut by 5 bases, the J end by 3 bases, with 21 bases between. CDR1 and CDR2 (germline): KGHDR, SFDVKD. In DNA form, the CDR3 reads TGTGCCACCAGTGCTTCTTCCAGGGGCGCGTTGGACACCGGGGAGCTGTTTTTT. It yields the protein CATSASSRGALDTGELFF.

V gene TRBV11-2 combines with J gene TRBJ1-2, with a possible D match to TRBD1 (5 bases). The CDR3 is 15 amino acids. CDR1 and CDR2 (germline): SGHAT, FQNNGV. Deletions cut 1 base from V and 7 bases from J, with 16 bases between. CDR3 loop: CASSLVVGADGGYTF. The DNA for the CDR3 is TGTGCCAGCAGCTTAGTGGTAGGGGCTGATGGTGGCTACACCTTC.

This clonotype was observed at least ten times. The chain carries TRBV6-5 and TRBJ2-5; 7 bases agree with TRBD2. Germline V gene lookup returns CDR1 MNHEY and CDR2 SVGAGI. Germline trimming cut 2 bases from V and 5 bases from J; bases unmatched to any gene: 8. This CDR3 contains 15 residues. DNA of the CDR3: TGTGCCAGCAGTTACCAGAGCGGGGTGGGGGAGACCCAGTACTTC. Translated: CASSYQSGVGETQYF.

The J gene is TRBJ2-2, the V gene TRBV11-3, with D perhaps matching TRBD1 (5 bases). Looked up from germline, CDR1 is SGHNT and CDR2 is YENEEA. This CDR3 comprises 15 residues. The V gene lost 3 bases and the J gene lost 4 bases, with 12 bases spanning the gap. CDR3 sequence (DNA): TGTGCCAGCAGCTTGAGACAGTCCGTCACCGGGGAGCTGTTTTTT. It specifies CASSLRQSVTGELFF.

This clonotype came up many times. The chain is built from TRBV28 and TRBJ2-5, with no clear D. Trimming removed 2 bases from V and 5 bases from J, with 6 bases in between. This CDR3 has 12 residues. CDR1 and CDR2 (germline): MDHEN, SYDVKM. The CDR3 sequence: CASSLGSETQYF. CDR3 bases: TGTGCCAGCAGTTTAGGTAGCGAGACCCAGTACTTC.

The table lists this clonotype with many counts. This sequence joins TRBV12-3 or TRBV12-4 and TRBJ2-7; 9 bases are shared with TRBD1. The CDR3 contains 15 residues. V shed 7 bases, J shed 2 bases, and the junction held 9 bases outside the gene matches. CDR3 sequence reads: CASTLHRTGAYEQYF. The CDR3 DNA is TGTGCCAGCACTCTCCACAGGACAGGGGCCTACGAGCAGTACTTC.

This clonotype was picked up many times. The CDR3 nucleotides are TGTGCCAGCAGCCCTCTACTCAGGCCTGCCCAAGAGACCCAGTACTTC. Its translation is CASSPLLRPAQETQYF. The chain combines TRBV5-5 with TRBJ2-5; no reliable D call. From germline, CDR1 is SGHKS and CDR2 YYEKEE (reference sequence). CDR3 length: 16 residues. The V end was cut by 4 bases, the J end by 1 base, with 17 bases between.

The CDR3 DNA is TGCGCCAGCAGCAAGACAGGGCTCCAAGAGACCCAGTACTTC. Translating gives CASSKTGLQETQYF. The rearrangement uses TRBV5-1 and TRBJ2-5, with 7 bases fitting TRBD1. V was clipped by 4 bases and J by 1 base; unmatched bases: 4. Germline CDR1 SGHRS, CDR2 YFSETQ. The CDR3 contains 14 residues. The whole variable domain, filled in from reference TRBV5-1 and TRBJ2-5, reads KAGVTQTPRYLIKTRGQQVTLSCSPISGHRSVSWYQQTPGQGLQFLFEYFSETQRNKGNFPGRFSGRQFSNSRSEMNVSTLELGDSALYLCASSKTGLQETQYFGPGTRLLVL.

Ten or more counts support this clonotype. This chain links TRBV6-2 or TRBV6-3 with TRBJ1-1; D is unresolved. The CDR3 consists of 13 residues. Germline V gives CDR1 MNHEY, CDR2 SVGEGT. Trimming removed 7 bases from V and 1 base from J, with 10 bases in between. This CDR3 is CASIRWTNTEAFF. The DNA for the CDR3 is TGTGCCAGCATACGGTGGACGAACACTGAAGCTTTCTTT.

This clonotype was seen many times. The CDR3 region has the DNA TGTGCCAGCAGTCATTTGGGACAGGGGATCCACGAGCAGTACTTC. Protein: CASSHLGQGIHEQYF. The chain uses TRBV27 and TRBJ2-7; 10 positions match TRBD1. J gave up 5 bases and V 5 bases, and 9 bases lay outside the gene matches. CDR1 and CDR2 (germline): MNHEY, SMNVEV (reference sequence). The CDR3 sequence is 15 residues long.

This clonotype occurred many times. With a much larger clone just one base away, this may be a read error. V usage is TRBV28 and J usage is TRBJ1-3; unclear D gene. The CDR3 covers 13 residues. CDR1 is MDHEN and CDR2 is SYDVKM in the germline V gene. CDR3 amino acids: CASRPAGGSTIYF. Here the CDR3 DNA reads TGTGCCAGCAGACCGGCGGGAGGAAGCACCATATATTTT.

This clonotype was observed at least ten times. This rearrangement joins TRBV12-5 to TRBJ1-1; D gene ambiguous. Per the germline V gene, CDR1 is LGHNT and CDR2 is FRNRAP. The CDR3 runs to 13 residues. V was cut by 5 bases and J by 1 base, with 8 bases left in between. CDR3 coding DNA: TGTGCTAGTGGTACGGACGGGAACACTGAAGCTTTCTTT. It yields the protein CASGTDGNTEAFF.

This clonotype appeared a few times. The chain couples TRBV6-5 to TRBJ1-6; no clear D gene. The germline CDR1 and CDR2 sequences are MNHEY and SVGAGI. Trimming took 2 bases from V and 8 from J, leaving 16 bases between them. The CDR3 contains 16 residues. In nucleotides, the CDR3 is TGTGCCAGCAGTTACGGTTTTAAGGGCGCGGATTCACCCCTCCACTTT. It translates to CASSYGFKGADSPLHF.

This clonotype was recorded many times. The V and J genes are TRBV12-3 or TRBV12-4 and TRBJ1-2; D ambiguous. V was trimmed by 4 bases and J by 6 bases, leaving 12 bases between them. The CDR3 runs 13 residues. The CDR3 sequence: CASSSSDRDGYTF. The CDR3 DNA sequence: TGTGCCAGCAGTTCATCGGACCGCGATGGCTACACCTTC.

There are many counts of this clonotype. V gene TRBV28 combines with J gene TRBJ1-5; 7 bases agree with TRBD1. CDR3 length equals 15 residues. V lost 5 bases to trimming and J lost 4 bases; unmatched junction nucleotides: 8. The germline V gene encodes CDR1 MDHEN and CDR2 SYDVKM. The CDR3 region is CASSVTGQRNQPQHF. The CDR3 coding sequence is TGTGCCAGCAGTGTCACGGGACAGAGGAATCAGCCCCAGCATTTT.

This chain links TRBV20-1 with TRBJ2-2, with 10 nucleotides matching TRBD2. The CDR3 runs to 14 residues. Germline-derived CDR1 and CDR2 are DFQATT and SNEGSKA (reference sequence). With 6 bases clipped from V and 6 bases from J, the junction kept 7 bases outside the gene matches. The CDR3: CSAIAGGGPGELFF. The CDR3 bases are TGCAGTGCGATAGCGGGAGGAGGCCCCGGGGAGCTGTTTTTT.

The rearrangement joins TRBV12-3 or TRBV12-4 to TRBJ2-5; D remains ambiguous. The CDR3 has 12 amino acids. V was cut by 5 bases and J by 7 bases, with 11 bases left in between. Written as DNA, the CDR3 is TGTGCCAGCAGTGTCGTCATGGGGACCCAGTACTTC. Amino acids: CASSVVMGTQYF.

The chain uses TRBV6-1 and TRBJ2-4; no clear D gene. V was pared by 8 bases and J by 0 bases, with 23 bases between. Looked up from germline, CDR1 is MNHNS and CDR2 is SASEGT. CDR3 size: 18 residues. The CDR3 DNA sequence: TGTGCCAGCTCTCTCACCTGGTGGGGTCTTCTAGCCAAAAACATTCAGTACTTC. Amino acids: CASSLTWWGLLAKNIQYF.

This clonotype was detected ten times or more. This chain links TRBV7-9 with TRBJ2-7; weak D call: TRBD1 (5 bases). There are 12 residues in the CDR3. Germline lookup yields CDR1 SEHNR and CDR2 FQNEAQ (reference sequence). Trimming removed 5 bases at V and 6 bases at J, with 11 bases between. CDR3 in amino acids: CASSPDSIEQYF. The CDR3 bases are TGTGCCAGCAGCCCCGACAGCATCGAGCAGTACTTC.

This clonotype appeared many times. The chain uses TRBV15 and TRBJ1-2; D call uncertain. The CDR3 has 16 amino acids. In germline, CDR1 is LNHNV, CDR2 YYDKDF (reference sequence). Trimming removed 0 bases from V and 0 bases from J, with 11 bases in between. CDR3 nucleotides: TGTGCCACCAGCAGAGATAAGGCAGGCTCTAACTATGGCTACACCTTC. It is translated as CATSRDKAGSNYGYTF.